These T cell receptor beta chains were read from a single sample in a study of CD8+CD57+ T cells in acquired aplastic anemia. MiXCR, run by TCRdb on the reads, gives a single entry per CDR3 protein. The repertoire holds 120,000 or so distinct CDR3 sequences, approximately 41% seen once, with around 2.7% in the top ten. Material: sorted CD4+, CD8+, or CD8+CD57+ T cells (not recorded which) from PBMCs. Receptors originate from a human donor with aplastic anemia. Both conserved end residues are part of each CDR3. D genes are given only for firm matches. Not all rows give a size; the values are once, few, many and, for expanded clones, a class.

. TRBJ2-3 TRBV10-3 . TGTGCCATAAGGGGACCCAGCACAGATACGCAGTATTTT CAIRGPSTDTQYF
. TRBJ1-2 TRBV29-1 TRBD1 TGCAGTGCAGAACACCGGGACAGCGCCTATGGCTACACCTTC CSAEHRDSAYGYTF
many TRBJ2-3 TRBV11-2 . TGTGCCAGCAGCTTTAGGGGTCTTAGCACAGATACGCAGTATTTT CASSFRGLSTDTQYF
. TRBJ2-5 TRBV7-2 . TGTGCCAGCAGCGCGCGGGCTCTCAGGGAGACCCAGTACTTC CASSARALRETQYF
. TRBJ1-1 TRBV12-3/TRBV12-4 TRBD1 TGTGCCAGCAGGTCCGGGACAGCCTTGGGCGCTTTCTTT CASRSGTALGAFF
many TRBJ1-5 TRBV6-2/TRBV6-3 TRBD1 TGTGCCAGCAGTTACGGACAGGGAGACAATCAGCCCCAGCATTTT CASSYGQGDNQPQHF
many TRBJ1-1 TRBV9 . TGTGCCAGCAGCGTAGCACGTTCCACTGAAGCTTTCTTT CASSVARSTEAFF
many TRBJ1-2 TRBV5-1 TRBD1 TGCGCCAGCAGCCAAGACAGGGTCGCTGGCTACACCTTC CASSQDRVAGYTF
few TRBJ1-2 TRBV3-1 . TGTGCCAGCAGTCTTACGACGGACCTGAGGGCCTATGGCTACACCTTC CASSLTTDLRAYGYTF
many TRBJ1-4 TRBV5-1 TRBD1 TGCGCCAGCAGTAAAAGGGGGCGAGATGAAAAACTGTTTTTT CASSKRGRDEKLFF
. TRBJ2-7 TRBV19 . TGTGCCAGTAGTATGGGGACTGCTATCGAGCAGTACTTC CASSMGTAIEQYF
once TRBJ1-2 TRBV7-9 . TGTGCCAGCACGGGGGACCGGCATGGCTACACCTTC CASTGDRHGYTF
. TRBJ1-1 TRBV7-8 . TGTGCCTGTAGATCTGGTCTGGGGAACACTGAAGCTTTCTTT CACRSGLGNTEAFF
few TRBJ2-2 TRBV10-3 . TGTGCCATCAGCGAAAGGACTCCTACCGGGGAGCTGTTTTTT CAISERTPTGELFF
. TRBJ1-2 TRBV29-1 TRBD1 TGCAGCGCCGGGAGACAGGGCGGGTATGGCTACACCTTC CSAGRQGGYGYTF
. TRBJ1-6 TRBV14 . TGTGCCAGCAGCCAGGGCGGGGCTAATTCACCCCTCCACTTT CASSQGGANSPLHF
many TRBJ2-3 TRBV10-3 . TGTGCCATTGGGGCAGACACAGATACGCAGTATTTT CAIGADTDTQYF
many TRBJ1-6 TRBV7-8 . TGTGCCAGCAGCTTAGTATCCGGGGACTCCTATAATTCACCCCTCCACTTT CASSLVSGDSYNSPLHF
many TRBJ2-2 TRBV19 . TGTGCCAGTAGTAAAGGGACCGGGGAGCTGTTTTTT CASSKGTGELFF
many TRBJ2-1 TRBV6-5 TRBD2 TGTGCCAGCAGCGGGGGGAAATACAATGAGCAGTTCTTC CASSGGKYNEQFF
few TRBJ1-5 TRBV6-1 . TGTGCCAGCGGAGGTAGGGGCGGGCCCCATAGCAATCAGCCCCAGCATTTT CASGGRGGPHSNQPQHF
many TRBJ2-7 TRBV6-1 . TGTGCCAGCAGTGAGGGGGGCTCCTACGAGCAGTACTTC CASSEGGSYEQYF
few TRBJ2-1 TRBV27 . TGTGCCAGCAGTTTTCTTCAGGGGATTGAGCAGTTCTTC CASSFLQGIEQFF
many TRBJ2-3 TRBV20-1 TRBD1 TGCAGTGCTAGATCCCTCAGGGGGTGGCCCACAGATACGCAGTATTTT CSARSLRGWPTDTQYF
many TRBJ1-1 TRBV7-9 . TGTGCCAGCAGCTCAAGACAGGATGAACGAGCTTTCTTT CASSSRQDERAFF
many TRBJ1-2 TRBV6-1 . TGTGCCAGCAGTGAAGCCTGGGGAAATGGCTACACCTTC CASSEAWGNGYTF
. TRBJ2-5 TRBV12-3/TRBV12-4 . TGTGCCAGCAGGCCTCAGGGAGGGACCCAGTACTTC CASRPQGGTQYF
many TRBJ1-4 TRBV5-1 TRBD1 TGCGCCAGCAGTAGGGGACAGCTTAATGAAAAACTGTTTTTT CASSRGQLNEKLFF
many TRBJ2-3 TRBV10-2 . TGCGCCAGTCGGGGGTCCAGGGGTGTCGCAGATACGCAGTATTTT CASRGSRGVADTQYF